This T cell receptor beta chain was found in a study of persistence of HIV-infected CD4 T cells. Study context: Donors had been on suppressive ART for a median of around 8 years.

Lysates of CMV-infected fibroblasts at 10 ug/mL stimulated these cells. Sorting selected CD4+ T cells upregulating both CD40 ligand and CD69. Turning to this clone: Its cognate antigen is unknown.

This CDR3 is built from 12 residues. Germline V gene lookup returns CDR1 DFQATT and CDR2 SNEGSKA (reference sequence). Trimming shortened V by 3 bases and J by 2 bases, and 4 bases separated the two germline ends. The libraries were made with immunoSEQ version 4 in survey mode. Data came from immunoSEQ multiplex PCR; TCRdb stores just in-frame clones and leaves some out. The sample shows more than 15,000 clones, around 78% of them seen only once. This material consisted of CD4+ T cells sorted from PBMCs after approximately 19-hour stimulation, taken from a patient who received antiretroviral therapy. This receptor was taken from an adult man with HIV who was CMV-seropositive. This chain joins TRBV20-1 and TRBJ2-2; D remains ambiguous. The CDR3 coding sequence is TGCAGTGCTAGTGATAACACCGGGGAGCTGTTTTTT. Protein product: CSASDNTGELFF.